The clone carrying this T cell receptor beta chain was recorded at least ten times. This specimen comes from a study of regulatory T cells in long-lasting Graves disease. Assembly of TCR beta libraries relied on iRepertoire HTBI primers together with Arm-PCR of CDR3 regions. TCRdb redid the calling of the multiplex PCR reads with MiXCR, one entry per CDR3 protein. The sample has a few hundred thousand distinct CDR3 sequences, roughly a sixth seen once. The sample's time point: newly diagnosed GD, antithyroid drugs for less than 3 months. After RNA was extracted from PBMCs, the TCR library was made from it. The germline V gene has CDR1 SGHAT and CDR2 FQNNGV. V lost 0 bases and J lost 9, with 6 bases in between. The CDR3 loop spans 12 amino acids. In addition, the sample was reused for a study of T cells in Graves' hyperthyroidism and ophthalmopathy.

The chain has TRBV11-2 and TRBJ2-1, with unresolved D. The TCR originated in a man aged 40-50 years with Graves disease. The material sequenced was peripheral blood mononuclear cells (PBMCs), taken at new diagnosis, from a patient treated with antithyroid drugs. The chain's CDR3 is CASSLDLGEQFF. For the CDR3, the DNA is TGTGCCAGCAGCTTAGATCTCGGTGAGCAGTTCTTC.